Shown below are 28 T cell receptor beta chains from a single sample sequenced in a study of beta chain features in type 1 diabetes (dated by TCRdb to the late 2010s). The protocol used for the library was the immunoSEQ multiplex PCR assay. The entire isolated RNA was reverse transcribed using the High Capacity cDNA Reverse Transcription Kit, and thus expressed TCRB transcripts were sequenced. What TCRdb holds here is the immuneACCESS table cut down to in-frame rearrangements. Part of the clones is not present; checked against another copy, under half of the missing clones reflect an unresolved V gene, and the others are unexplained. The sample records under 400,000 clones, approximately 12% of which are singletons. Roughly 0.015% of the sample goes to the ten largest clones. The sequenced material came from naive CD4+ T cells from blood. The cell subset or site label, read with the paper, signifies: true naive CD4+ T cells. All receptors come from a man aged 18 to 35 in good health.

This clone was found a few times. This sequence joins TRBV4-2 and TRBJ1-2; the D is unclear. The CDR3 has 15 amino acids. V was cut by 0 bases and J by 2 bases, with 10 bases left in between. Germline V gives CDR1 LGHNA, CDR2 YNFKEQ. The CDR3 loop is CASSQDRGRNYGYTF. The CDR3 nucleotides read TGTGCCAGCAGCCAAGATAGAGGCAGAAACTATGGCTACACCTTC.

This clone was seen a few times. J is TRBJ1-2 and V is TRBV7-2, with TRBD1 as a possible D gene (5 bases). This CDR3 contains 15 residues. Germline CDR1 is SGHTA and CDR2 is FQGNSA. Trimming cost V 0 bases and J 3 bases, with 11 bases left between them. This CDR3 reads CASSLASGRDYGYTF. CDR3 DNA sequence: TGTGCCAGCAGCTTAGCATCAGGGCGCGACTATGGCTACACCTTC.

This chain links TRBV30 with TRBJ2-5; TRBD2 agrees at 11 bases. The germline V gene encodes CDR1 GTSNPN and CDR2 SVGIG (reference sequence). The CDR3 covers 14 residues. The trim removed 3 bases at V and 8 bases at J, leaving 8 bases unmatched. For the CDR3, the DNA is TGTGCCTGGAGCTTGGGTGGACTAGCGGGCACCCAGTACTTC. It yields the protein CAWSLGGLAGTQYF.

The J gene is TRBJ2-7, the V gene TRBV18, with a weak D call TRBD1 (6 bases). The germline V and J ends were trimmed by 3 bases and 1 base, with 13 bases remaining between them. This CDR3 is built from 15 residues. Germline V gene lookup returns CDR1 KGHSH and CDR2 LQKENI. The CDR3 is CASSPQTGISYEQYF. DNA for the CDR3: TGTGCCAGCTCACCGCAGACAGGCATATCCTACGAGCAGTACTTC. Full variable domain (outside the CDR3, taken from reference TRBV18 and TRBJ2-7): NAGVMQNPRHLVRRRGQEARLRCSPMKGHSHVYWYRQLPEEGLKFMVYLQKENIIDESGMPKERFSAEFPKEGPSILRIQQVVRGDSAAYFCASSPQTGISYEQYFGPGTRLTVT.

This clone appeared a few times. The rearrangement joins TRBV28 to TRBJ2-5; TRBD1 is a possible D gene (5 bases). V dropped 4 bases and J dropped 4 bases, with 16 bases sitting between them. Germline CDR1 and CDR2: MDHEN and SYDVKM. The length of the CDR3 is 15 residues. CDR3 loop: CASSSPTERSETQYF. The CDR3 DNA sequence: TGTGCCAGCAGTTCCCCGACAGAACGATCAGAGACCCAGTACTTC.

Of note for this clone: Other DNA sequences in the same sample also yield this CDR3. This rearrangement joins TRBV6-5 to TRBJ2-7; 11 bases are shared with TRBD2. The V and J ends lost 6 bases and 3 bases, in that order; junction bases with no gene match: 4. Germline-derived CDR1 and CDR2 are MNHEY and SVGAGI. This CDR3 has 14 residues. The CDR3 loop reads CASRLAGGLYEQYF. The CDR3, as DNA: TGTGCCAGCAGGCTAGCGGGGGGTCTCTACGAGCAGTACTTC.

Concerning this clone: This CDR3 is also generated by other DNA sequences in the sample. This rearrangement joins TRBV7-2 to TRBJ2-7; the D is unclear. Germline values: CDR1 SGHTA, CDR2 FQGNSA. The ends were cut back, 5 bases at V and 0 bases at J, with 5 bases in the middle. The CDR3 loop spans 12 amino acids. For the CDR3, the DNA is TGTGCCAGCAGCCCCAGCTCCTACGAGCAGTACTTC. Translated: CASSPSSYEQYF.

This sequence joins TRBV30 and TRBJ1-5; 9 positions match TRBD1. The CDR3 is made up of 17 amino acids. In germline, CDR1 is GTSNPN, CDR2 SVGIG (reference sequence). With 0 bases clipped from V and 5 bases from J, the junction kept 11 bases outside the gene matches. For the CDR3, the DNA is TGTGCCTGGAGTGTACGGATTGGACAGGGGCTCGATCAGCCCCAGCATTTT. This encodes CAWSVRIGQGLDQPQHF.

This clone was found a few times. The sample carries other DNA sequences with the same CDR3. The chain recombines TRBV5-1 with TRBJ1-1; the D gene is possibly TRBD1 (5 bases). This CDR3 is built from 15 residues. V shed 0 bases and J shed 0 bases, with 9 bases lying between them. In germline, CDR1 is SGHRS, CDR2 YFSETQ. The CDR3 DNA is TGCGCCAGCAGCTTGGATCGGGGGGTGAACACTGAAGCTTTCTTT. It translates to CASSLDRGVNTEAFF.

The V and J genes are TRBV10-3 and TRBJ1-6; maybe TRBD1 (6 bases). V lost 7 bases and J lost 7, with 8 bases in between. Germline CDR1 ENHRY, CDR2 SYGVKD. The CDR3 totals 12 residues. The CDR3 DNA is TGTGCCATCAACCAGGGGAATTCACCCCTCCACTTT. Translating it yields CAINQGNSPLHF.

This clone was observed a handful of times. The CDR3 DNA is TGTGCCAGCAGAGAACCGGGACAGGGGTTATACGAGCAGTACTTC. Translating gives CASREPGQGLYEQYF. The V gene is TRBV28, the J gene TRBJ2-7; 10 bases agree with TRBD1. Germline V CDR1 and CDR2: MDHEN, SYDVKM. This CDR3 has 15 amino acids. Germline trimming cut 6 bases from V and 4 bases from J; bases unmatched to any gene: 9.

This clone was found a few times. The V gene is TRBV7-2, the J gene TRBJ2-5; D possibly corresponds to TRBD2 (6 bases). The germline V gene encodes CDR1 SGHTA and CDR2 FQGNSA. V was shortened by 5 bases and J by 4 bases, with 14 bases between the two germline ends. The CDR3 spans 14 residues. CDR3 bases: TGTGCCAGCAGCCCTGACGTAGCGGTAGAGACCCAGTACTTC. It codes for CASSPDVAVETQYF.

Only a few counts were recorded for this clone. This chain connects TRBV11-2 to TRBJ2-7; D may be TRBD2 (5 bases). The CDR3 is 14 amino acids. Trimming took 1 base from V and 3 from J, leaving 10 bases between them. Germline CDR1 and CDR2: SGHAT and FQNNGV. The CDR3 here is CASSLVQRVYEQYF. DNA of the CDR3: TGTGCCAGCAGCTTAGTCCAGAGGGTCTACGAGCAGTACTTC.

This clone has only a few counts. This rearrangement joins TRBV29-1 to TRBJ2-5, with D tentatively TRBD2 (5 bases). Germline V gene lookup returns CDR1 SQVTM and CDR2 ANQGSEA. The CDR3 contains 14 residues. Trimming removed 0 bases at V and 4 bases at J, with 12 bases between. The CDR3 DNA is TGCAGCGTTGAAGATCGGACTGCCATAGAGACCCAGTACTTC. Protein product: CSVEDRTAIETQYF.

V is TRBV6-5 and J is TRBJ2-3; 7 nucleotides match TRBD2. There are 14 residues in the CDR3. Germline lookup yields CDR1 MNHEY and CDR2 SVGAGI. Trimming removed 8 bases from V and 2 bases from J; junction bases left unmatched: 7. In DNA, the CDR3 is TGTGCCAGCGGACCGGGACTATTCACAGATACGCAGTATTTT. Translated: CASGPGLFTDTQYF.

There are a few counts of this clone. V gene TRBV6-6 combines with J gene TRBJ2-7, with 8 bases that match TRBD2. Per the germline V gene, CDR1 is MNHNY and CDR2 is SVGAGI (reference sequence). The CDR3 length is 16 residues. V was clipped by 0 bases and J by 1 base; unmatched bases: 5. CDR3 sequence reads: CASSYSSSGVSYEQYF. In DNA, the CDR3 is TGTGCCAGCAGTTACTCGAGTAGCGGGGTTTCCTACGAGCAGTACTTC.

V usage is TRBV28 and J usage is TRBJ2-2; D is undetermined. CDR1 is MDHEN and CDR2 is SYDVKM in the germline V gene. The CDR3 has 10 amino acids. Trimming cost V 10 bases and J 5 bases, with 5 bases left between them. In nucleotides, the CDR3 is TGTGCCACCAAAACCGGGGAGCTGTTTTTT. Protein sequence: CATKTGELFF.

The chain uses TRBV5-4 and TRBJ2-7; 9 bases match TRBD1. V lost 0 bases, J lost 6 bases, and 4 bases stayed unmatched. The CDR3 loop spans 14 amino acids. Per the germline V gene, CDR1 is SGHNT and CDR2 is YYREEE (reference sequence). CDR3 amino acids: CASSLAGQGREQYF. DNA of the CDR3: TGTGCCAGCAGCTTGGCGGGACAGGGTCGCGAGCAGTACTTC.

This clone turned up a few times. The chain combines TRBV7-9 with TRBJ2-7; 8 bases match TRBD1. This CDR3 spans 15 amino acids. Trimming took 5 bases from V and 0 from J; bases not matched to a gene: 6. In germline, CDR1 is SEHNR, CDR2 FQNEAQ (reference sequence). The CDR3 DNA sequence: TGTGCCAGCAGCCCTAGGACAGGGTACTCCTACGAGCAGTACTTC. It translates to CASSPRTGYSYEQYF.

This clone came up a few times. This chain uses TRBV18 with TRBJ2-2; TRBD1 matches at 8 bases. The germline V gene encodes CDR1 KGHSH and CDR2 LQKENI. CDR3 length: 16 amino acids. With V trimmed by 3 bases and J by 1 base, 4 bases remained unmatched. The CDR3 DNA reads TGTGCCAGCTCACCCTGGGGACAGGAGAACACCGGGGAGCTGTTTTTT. It yields the protein CASSPWGQENTGELFF.

V is TRBV6-6 and J is TRBJ1-5, with a weak D call TRBD1 (5 bases). The germline gives CDR1 MNHNY, CDR2 SVGAGI (reference sequence). This CDR3 is 14 amino acids long. Trimming pared 6 bases from V and 1 base from J, leaving 10 bases between. As DNA, the CDR3 is TGTGCCAGCAGGACCGCAGGGAGCAATCAGCCCCAGCATTTT. Protein sequence: CASRTAGSNQPQHF.

This clone was found a few times. The chain has TRBV12-5 and TRBJ1-5, with D uncertain. Trimming removed 3 bases at V and 5 bases at J, with 5 bases between. CDR1 is LGHNT and CDR2 is FRNRAP in the germline V gene. CDR3 length: 12 residues. The CDR3 here is CASGFRDQPQHF. DNA of the CDR3: TGTGCTAGTGGTTTTAGAGATCAGCCCCAGCATTTT.

In its sample, this clone was seen a few times. The V call is TRBV7-2, the J call TRBJ2-5, with D possibly matching TRBD2 (6 bases). V dropped 5 bases and J dropped 3 bases, with 16 bases sitting between them. The CDR3 runs 15 residues. Germline V lookup: CDR1 SGHTA, CDR2 FQGNSA. CDR3 in DNA: TGTGCCAGCAGCACCCGGGGAGGACGAGAAGAGACCCAGTACTTC. Its translation is CASSTRGGREETQYF.

This clone was seen only a few times. The chain is built from TRBV5-6 and TRBJ2-7; 7 nucleotides agree with TRBD1. Germline V CDR1 and CDR2: SGHDT, YYEEEE. CDR3 length: 13 residues. V was clipped by 4 bases and J by 5 bases; unmatched bases: 6. Written as DNA, the CDR3 is TGTGCCAGCAGCCCGGACAGGTCCCACGAGCAGTACTTC. It yields the protein CASSPDRSHEQYF. Filled out from reference TRBV5-6 and TRBJ2-7, the complete variable domain reads DAGVTQSPTHLIKTRGQQVTLRCSPKSGHDTVSWYQQALGQGPQFIFQYYEEEERQRGNFPDRFSGHQFPNYSSELNVNALLLGDSALYLCASSPDRSHEQYFGPGTRLTVT.

V gene TRBV11-3 combines with J gene TRBJ2-3; 7 nucleotides align to TRBD1. Trimming removed 5 bases from V and 5 bases from J; junction bases left unmatched: 10. The CDR3 consists of 15 residues. Per the germline V gene, CDR1 is SGHNT and CDR2 is YENEEA. The CDR3 loop reads CASSPGRGSGDTQYF. CDR3 coding DNA: TGTGCCAGCAGCCCTGGCAGGGGGAGTGGAGATACGCAGTATTTT. The whole variable domain, filled in from reference TRBV11-3 and TRBJ2-3, reads EAGVVQSPRYKIIEKKQPVAFWCNPISGHNTLYWYLQNLGQGPELLIRYENEEAVDDSQLPKDRFSAERLKGVDSTLKIQPAELGDSAVYLCASSPGRGSGDTQYFGPGTRLTVL.

The rearrangement uses TRBV14 and TRBJ2-1; TRBD1 agrees at 12 bases. V lost 4 bases and J lost 9; bases outside the gene matches: 10. The CDR3 has 16 residues. Per the germline V gene, CDR1 is SGHDN and CDR2 is FVKESK. The CDR3, as DNA: TGTGCCAGCAGCCTGGGGGGACAGGGGGCCTTGAGTGAGCAGTTCTTC. Residues: CASSLGGQGALSEQFF.

This clone has just a few counts. The chain combines TRBV27 with TRBJ2-1, with 7 bases matching TRBD2. The germline V gene has CDR1 MNHEY and CDR2 SMNVEV (reference sequence). The CDR3 sequence is 14 residues long. V was pared by 6 bases and J by 8 bases, with 10 bases of the junction left unmatched. CDR3 region: CASRGGIIVDEQFF. CDR3 nucleotides: TGTGCCAGCAGGGGGGGGATAATCGTCGATGAGCAGTTCTTC.

This clone showed up just a few times. The chain combines TRBV7-2 with TRBJ2-7, with TRBD2 matching 11 bases. The V segment lost 1 base and the J segment 6 bases; nucleotides outside the gene matches: 11. This CDR3 is 17 amino acids long. Germline V gene data show CDR1 as SGHTA and CDR2 as FQGNSA. The CDR3 is CASSLVSGLAGGVEQYF. The CDR3, as DNA: TGTGCCAGCAGCTTAGTGTCTGGGCTAGCGGGGGGAGTCGAGCAGTACTTC.